These 10 T cell receptor beta chains were all obtained from the same sample, sequenced in a study of TIL therapy for anti-PD-1-resistant metastatic lung cancer. Documented time point: pre-treatment sample, taken before nivolumab and TIL therapy. This was the immunoSEQ v3 assay. Sequenced by immunoSEQ multiplex PCR; TCRdb stores in-frame clones only, minus some. Of more than 20,000 clones listed, about four fifths are singletons. The specimen was blood, collected at baseline. The receptors here all came from a person aged 25 to 80 with non-small cell lung cancer.

The chain joins TRBV7-9 to TRBJ2-7; 7 positions agree with TRBD1. The CDR3 consists of 16 residues. The V gene end was trimmed by 5 bases and the J gene end by 0 bases; junction bases not matched to a gene: 10. Germline V CDR1 and CDR2: SEHNR, FQNEAQ (reference sequence). CDR3 nucleotides: TGTGCCAGCAGCCTTACTACCGGGACAGTCTCCTACGAGCAGTACTTC. It is translated as CASSLTTGTVSYEQYF.

The J gene is TRBJ2-7, the V gene TRBV2; a weak D match, TRBD1 (6 bases). Trimming took off 6 bases at V and 3 bases at J, with 12 bases between the two ends. The CDR3 sequence is 13 residues long. Germline values: CDR1 SNHLY, CDR2 FYNNEI. As DNA, the CDR3 is TGTGCCAGCAGCGACGTACAGGGCTACGAGCAGTACTTC. This gives the protein CASSDVQGYEQYF.

The J gene is TRBJ2-2, the V gene TRBV7-6, with a possible D match to TRBD1 (5 bases). The CDR3 has 17 amino acids. Germline V gene data show CDR1 as SGHVS and CDR2 as FNYEAQ. The germline V and J ends were trimmed by 1 base and 5 bases, with 17 bases remaining between them. DNA of the CDR3: TGTGCCAGCAGCTTAGGGTCAGGGCGGCCGGCTACCGGGGAGCTGTTTTTT. This gives the protein CASSLGSGRPATGELFF.

The chain has TRBV27 and TRBJ2-5; 7 bases match TRBD1. With V trimmed by 6 bases and J by 4 bases, 11 bases remained unmatched. The CDR3 loop spans 15 amino acids. Germline V gene data show CDR1 as MNHEY and CDR2 as SMNVEV (reference sequence). This CDR3 reads CASSPGIQGLETQYF. The CDR3 coding sequence is TGTGCCAGCAGCCCGGGTATACAGGGGTTAGAGACCCAGTACTTC.

J is TRBJ1-2 and V is TRBV19; the D is unclear. The V and J ends lost 5 bases and 0 bases respectively, with 16 bases between them. Germline CDR1 reads LNHDA; CDR2 reads SQIVND (reference sequence). This CDR3 contains 16 residues. In DNA, the CDR3 is TGTGCCAGTAGTCTAACCGGGCGCGGGGCTAACTATGGCTACACCTTC. It codes for CASSLTGRGANYGYTF.

The V and J genes are TRBV5-1 and TRBJ2-7, with 7 bases lining up with TRBD1. The CDR3 has 14 residues. The V and J ends lost 0 bases and 5 bases, in that order; junction bases with no gene match: 5. Germline V gene data show CDR1 as SGHRS and CDR2 as YFSETQ. The CDR3 region is CASSLGQGNHEQYF. CDR3 DNA sequence: TGCGCCAGCAGCTTGGGACAGGGAAACCACGAGCAGTACTTC.

This clone was detected once. This chain links TRBV2 with TRBJ2-3; D gene ambiguous. CDR3 length equals 13 residues. V lost 7 bases to trimming and J lost 0 bases, with 8 bases between them. Per the germline V gene, CDR1 is SNHLY and CDR2 is FYNNEI. This CDR3 reads CASKRLSTDTQYF. CDR3 bases: TGTGCCAGCAAACGCTTAAGCACAGATACGCAGTATTTT. Full variable domain (remainder filled in from reference TRBV2 and TRBJ2-3): EPEVTQTPSHQVTQMGQEVILRCVPISNHLYFYWYRQILGQKVEFLVSFYNNEISEKSEIFDDQFSVERPDGSNFTLKIRSTKLEDSAMYFCASKRLSTDTQYFGPGTRLTVL.

The chain couples TRBV2 to TRBJ1-6; TRBD1 matches 7 bases. V trimming: 3 bases; J trimming: 9 bases; junction bases outside the gene matches: 11. This CDR3 has 16 residues. Germline CDR1 and CDR2: SNHLY and FYNNEI. CDR3 DNA sequence: TGTGCCAGCAGTGAGAGACAGGGAGCGACTGCTTCACCCCTCCACTTT. Translating gives CASSERQGATASPLHF.

CDR3 sequence (DNA): TGTGCCAGCAGCTTGGGCTCAGGGCGGAGGAGGAATGAGCAGTTCTTC. Encoded protein: CASSLGSGRRRNEQFF. The chain combines TRBV5-6 with TRBJ2-1; D could derive from TRBD1 or TRBD2 (5 bases each). The V and J ends lost 0 bases and 7 bases respectively, with 17 bases between them. The CDR3 covers 16 residues. Germline V gene sequence: CDR1 SGHDT, CDR2 YYEEEE.

The chain uses TRBV29-1 and TRBJ1-1; D gene uncertain. The CDR3 spans 10 residues. Germline V gene lookup returns CDR1 SQVTM and CDR2 ANQGSEA. The CDR3 region is CSTDNTEAFF. In nucleotides, the CDR3 is TGCAGTACAGATAACACTGAAGCTTTCTTT.